These T cell receptor beta chains were read from a single sample in a study of blood T cell repertoires in COVID-19. The assay was immunoSEQ multiplex PCR, and TCRdb's table has in-frame clones only and misses some. The repertoire holds 150,000 or so clones, with roughly 78% as singletons. Sample: peripheral blood. The source is a human donor with acute or convalescent COVID-19. The donor label of this sample is uncertain. CDR3s include the opening cysteine and the closing phenylalanine or tryptophan. D genes are given only for firm matches.

d_gene: NA
v_gene: TRBV2
CDR3aa: CASSAYRNTEAFF

d_gene: NA
v_gene: TRBV30
CDR3aa: CAWRGAEGPLHF

d_gene: NA
v_gene: TRBV6-2/TRBV6-3
CDR3aa: CASSTLEATDTQYF

d_gene: NA
v_gene: TRBV5-1
CDR3aa: CASREQTDSYEQYF

d_gene: NA
v_gene: TRBV6-2/TRBV6-3
CDR3aa: CASSRLEYNEQFF

d_gene: TRBD1
v_gene: TRBV6-6
CDR3aa: CASSYRDRGRNEQFF

d_gene: NA
v_gene: TRBV5-1
CDR3aa: CASSLVRGRREAFF

d_gene: TRBD1
v_gene: TRBV5-6
CDR3aa: CASSSAGTGGSRQYF

d_gene: TRBD2
v_gene: TRBV7-9
CDR3aa: CASGLAGGRGTDTQYF

d_gene: NA
v_gene: TRBV3-1/TRBV3-2
CDR3aa: CASSLRGGAGEDTQYF

d_gene: TRBD2
v_gene: TRBV4-1
CDR3aa: CASSRGGDQETQYF

d_gene: NA
v_gene: TRBV4-2
CDR3aa: CASSQVSPPLHF

d_gene: NA
v_gene: TRBV7-2
CDR3aa: CASSLGFTGSKNIQYF

d_gene: TRBD1
v_gene: TRBV27
CDR3aa: CASRPQGAGRNEQFF

d_gene: NA
v_gene: TRBV7-9
CDR3aa: CASSLVENTEAFF

d_gene: TRBD1
v_gene: TRBV7-8
CDR3aa: CASSPDHPRHRDSSNQPQHF

d_gene: TRBD2
v_gene: TRBV11-2
CDR3aa: CASSSRLALTDTQYF

d_gene: NA
v_gene: TRBV10-3
CDR3aa: CASRTGSSGNTIYF

d_gene: TRBD1
v_gene: TRBV7-8
CDR3aa: CASSLDRGQNGYTF

d_gene: NA
v_gene: TRBV5-1
CDR3aa: CASSSQETQYF

d_gene: TRBD1
v_gene: TRBV7-2
CDR3aa: CASSPRDRGDQPQHF